This TCR beta chain originates from a study of T cells in Graves' hyperthyroidism and ophthalmopathy. As for the study in general: Staff took peripheral blood when the initial diagnosis was made, before any treatment began. Overall study results and limits: A 13 V-J signature model discriminated ophthalmopathy versus stable hyperthyroidism.

Amplified TCR beta CDR3 regions derived from RNA transcripts. A first-round RT-PCR of the TCR CDR3 used the HTBI primer set. TCRdb re-derived calls from the multiplex PCR reads in MiXCR, one entry per CDR3 protein. The table includes approximately 520,000 distinct CDR3 sequences, 20% to 25% detected once. Trimming removed 4 bases from V and 2 bases from J; junction bases left unmatched: 2. The CDR3 runs 14 residues. The germline V gene has CDR1 SEHNR and CDR2 FQNEAQ (reference sequence). This clonotype was seen only a few times. Its antigen is not known. What was sequenced was blood. The receptor was derived from a man between 18 and 35 years old with Graves' hyperthyroidism. The rearrangement joins TRBV7-9 to TRBJ1-2; 9 nucleotides align to TRBD1. DNA for the CDR3: TGTGCCAGCAGCTCACAGGGGGCGAACTATGGCTACACCTTC. Residues: CASSSQGANYGYTF.